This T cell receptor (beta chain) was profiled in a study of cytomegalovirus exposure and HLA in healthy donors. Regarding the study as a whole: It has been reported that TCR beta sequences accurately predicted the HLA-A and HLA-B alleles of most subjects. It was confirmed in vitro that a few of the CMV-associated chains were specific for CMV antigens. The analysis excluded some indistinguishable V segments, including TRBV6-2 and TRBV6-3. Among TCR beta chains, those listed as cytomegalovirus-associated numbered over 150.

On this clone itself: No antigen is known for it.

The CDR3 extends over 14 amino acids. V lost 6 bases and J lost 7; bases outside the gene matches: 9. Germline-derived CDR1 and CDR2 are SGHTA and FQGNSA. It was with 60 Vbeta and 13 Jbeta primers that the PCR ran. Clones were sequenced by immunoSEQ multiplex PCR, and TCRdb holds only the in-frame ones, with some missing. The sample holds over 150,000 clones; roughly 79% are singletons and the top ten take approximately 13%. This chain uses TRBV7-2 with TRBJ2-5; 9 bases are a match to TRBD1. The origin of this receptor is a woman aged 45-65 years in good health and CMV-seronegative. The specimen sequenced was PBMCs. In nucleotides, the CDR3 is TGTGCCAGCAGTCCCGGGACAGGGATAGGGACCCAGTACTTC. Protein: CASSPGTGIGTQYF.